What follows describes a single TCR beta chain. TCRdb's copy holds only in-frame clones and misses some; the assay was immunoSEQ multiplex PCR. Among a few million clones listed, almost 96% were seen once. Trimming removed 2 bases from V and 4 bases from J, with 6 bases in between. Germline lookup yields CDR1 SGHDT and CDR2 YYEEEE. This CDR3 is built from 13 residues. This sample was included in a study of shared clonotypes between healthy human individuals. From CD4+ cells came CD45RA+ naive and CD45RA-negative memory subsets. Material: naive CD4+ T cells sorted from blood. The subset was: CD45RA+ positively selected. This receptor was obtained from a man aged 18 to 35 in good health. The chain employs TRBV5-6 and TRBJ2-2; no definite D call. The CDR3 coding sequence is TGTGCCAGCAGCTTTCCTACCACCGGGGAGCTGTTTTTT. It specifies CASSFPTTGELFF.